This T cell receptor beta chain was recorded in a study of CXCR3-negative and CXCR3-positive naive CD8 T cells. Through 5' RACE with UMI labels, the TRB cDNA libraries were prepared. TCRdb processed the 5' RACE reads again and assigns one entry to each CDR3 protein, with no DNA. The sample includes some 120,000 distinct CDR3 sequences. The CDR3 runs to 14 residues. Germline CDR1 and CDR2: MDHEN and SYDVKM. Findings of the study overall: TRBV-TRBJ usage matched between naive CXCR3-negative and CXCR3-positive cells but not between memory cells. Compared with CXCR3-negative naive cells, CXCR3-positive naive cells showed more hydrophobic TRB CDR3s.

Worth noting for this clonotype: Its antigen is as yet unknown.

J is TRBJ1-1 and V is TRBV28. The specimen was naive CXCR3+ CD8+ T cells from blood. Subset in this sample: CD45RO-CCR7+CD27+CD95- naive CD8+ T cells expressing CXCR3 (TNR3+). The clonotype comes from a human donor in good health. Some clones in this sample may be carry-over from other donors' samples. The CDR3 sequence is CASSFPDENTEAFF. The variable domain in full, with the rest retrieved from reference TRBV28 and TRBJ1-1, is DVKVTQSSRYLVKRTGEKVFLECVQDMDHENMFWYRQDPGLGLRLIYFSYDVKMKEKGDIPEGYSVSREKKERFSLILESASTNQTSMYLCASSFPDENTEAFFGQGTRLTVV.